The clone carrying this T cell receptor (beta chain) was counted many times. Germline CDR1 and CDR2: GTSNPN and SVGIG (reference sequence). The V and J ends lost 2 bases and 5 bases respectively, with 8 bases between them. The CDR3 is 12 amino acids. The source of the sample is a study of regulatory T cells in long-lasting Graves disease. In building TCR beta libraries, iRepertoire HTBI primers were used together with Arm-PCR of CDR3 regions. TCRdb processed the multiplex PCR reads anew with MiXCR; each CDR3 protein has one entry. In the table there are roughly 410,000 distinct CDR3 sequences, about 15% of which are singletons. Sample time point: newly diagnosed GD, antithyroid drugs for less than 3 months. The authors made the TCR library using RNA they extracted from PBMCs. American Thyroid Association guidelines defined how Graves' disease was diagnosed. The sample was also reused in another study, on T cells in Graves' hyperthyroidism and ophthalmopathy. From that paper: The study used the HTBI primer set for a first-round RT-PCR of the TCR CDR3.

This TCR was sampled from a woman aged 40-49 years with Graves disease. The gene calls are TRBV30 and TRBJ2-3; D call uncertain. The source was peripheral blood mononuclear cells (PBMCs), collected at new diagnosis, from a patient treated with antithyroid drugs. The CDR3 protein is CAWSHTQDTQYF. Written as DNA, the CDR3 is TGTGCCTGGAGTCATACCCAAGATACGCAGTATTTT. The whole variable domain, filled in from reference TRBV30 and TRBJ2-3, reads SQTIHQWPATLVQPVGSPLSLECTVEGTSNPNLYWYRQAAGRGLQLLFYSVGIGQISSEVPQNLSASRPQDRQFILSSKKLLLSDSGFYLCAWSHTQDTQYFGPGTRLTVL.